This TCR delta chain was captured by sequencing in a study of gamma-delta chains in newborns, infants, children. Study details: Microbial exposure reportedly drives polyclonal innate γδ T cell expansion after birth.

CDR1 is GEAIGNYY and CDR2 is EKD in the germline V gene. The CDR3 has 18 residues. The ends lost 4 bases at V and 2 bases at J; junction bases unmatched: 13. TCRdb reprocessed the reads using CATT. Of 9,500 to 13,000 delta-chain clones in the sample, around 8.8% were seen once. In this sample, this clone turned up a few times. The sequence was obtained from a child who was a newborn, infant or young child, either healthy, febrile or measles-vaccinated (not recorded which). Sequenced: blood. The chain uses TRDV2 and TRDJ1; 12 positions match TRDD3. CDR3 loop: CACEALLGDTRVTDKLIF. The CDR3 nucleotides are TGTGCCTGTGAAGCCCTCCTGGGGGATACGCGGGTGACCGATAAACTCATCTTT.